This T cell receptor beta chain was sequenced in a study of cytomegalovirus exposure and HLA in healthy donors. Study-level findings and limits: TCR association rates varied by HLA locus in a later analysis, with DRB1 highest and HLA-C lowest.

PCR primers comprised 60 Vbeta and 13 Jbeta primers. Repertoires were generated with immunoSEQ multiplex PCR, while TCRdb's copy carries only in-frame clones and drops some. The sample holds about 120,000 clones, 9.5% seen once. The CDR3 contains 16 residues. V was cut by 4 bases and J by 0 bases, with 12 bases left in between. The germline gives CDR1 SNHLY, CDR2 FYNNEI. Regarding this clone: Its target is not known.

The sample was PBMCs. The receptor comes from a man aged 25 to 40 in good health and CMV-seronegative. This rearrangement joins TRBV2 to TRBJ2-2; possibly TRBD1 for D (6 bases). Here the CDR3 reads CASSARGGTNTGELFF. CDR3 coding DNA: TGTGCCAGCAGTGCCAGAGGGGGTACGAACACCGGGGAGCTGTTTTTT.